What follows are 31 T cell receptor beta chains derived from one specimen sequenced in a study of OX40 agonist ivuxolimab in advanced cancers. Library generation was performed with the immunoSEQ multiplex PCR assay. TCRdb took this table from immuneACCESS and kept in-frame rearrangements with V and J called. Such tables lack part of the clones; where checked against another copy, unresolved V genes explain under half of the gap, and the rest is unexplained. Present in this sample are 65,000 to 95,000 clones, approximately 85% of which were seen just once. 3% to 4.5% of the sample belongs to the ten largest clones. The specimen comprised CD4+ or CD8+ T cells sorted from blood, sampled in a trial of the OX40 agonist ivuxolimab. The receptors were gathered from an adult with an advanced solid tumor such as melanoma, head and neck, liver or kidney cancer.

The rearrangement links TRBV7-9 to TRBJ2-7, with D perhaps TRBD1 or TRBD2 (5 bases each). Germline V CDR1 and CDR2: SEHNR, FQNEAQ (reference sequence). V gave up 8 bases and J gave up 1 base, with 15 bases separating them. The CDR3 has 14 amino acids. In nucleotides, the CDR3 is TGTGCCAGCTGGGTGGGACGGCCTTCCTACGAGCAGTACTTC. Its translation: CASWVGRPSYEQYF.

This chain connects TRBV5-4 to TRBJ2-7; D call uncertain. V was pared by 1 base and J by 6 bases, with 20 bases between. The CDR3 runs 16 residues. Germline V gene lookup returns CDR1 SGHNT and CDR2 YYREEE (reference sequence). In nucleotides, the CDR3 is TGTGCCAGCAGCTTGAACGGAGTGATAGTAGGCGGCGAGCAGTACTTC. Amino acid sequence: CASSLNGVIVGGEQYF.

This clone appeared a few times. The rearrangement links TRBV2 to TRBJ2-7; perhaps TRBD2 as D (5 bases). The CDR3 covers 11 residues. Looked up from germline, CDR1 is SNHLY and CDR2 is FYNNEI. V dropped 11 bases and J dropped 5 bases, with 13 bases sitting between them. The CDR3 reads CAAGVGNEQYF. Here the CDR3 DNA reads TGTGCCGCCGGGGTAGGAAACGAGCAGTACTTC.

The chain links TRBV28 to TRBJ2-2, with TRBD1 as a possible D gene (6 bases). Germline V lookup: CDR1 MDHEN, CDR2 SYDVKM. Trimming left V 5 bases short and J 6 bases short, with 10 bases between. This CDR3 has 13 residues. CDR3 sequence: CASSPRGSGELFF. For the CDR3, the DNA is TGTGCCAGCAGTCCCAGGGGATCCGGGGAGCTGTTTTTT.

The genes are TRBV14 and TRBJ2-4, with D maybe TRBD2 (5 bases). The CDR3 loop spans 15 amino acids. V was trimmed by 0 bases and J by 5 bases, leaving 11 bases between them. Germline CDR1 and CDR2: SGHDN and FVKESK. This CDR3 is CASSQDPGSQNIQYF. For the CDR3, the DNA is TGTGCCAGCAGCCAAGATCCGGGGAGCCAAAACATTCAGTACTTC.

The J gene is TRBJ2-1, the V gene TRBV25-1, with 10 positions matching TRBD2. V gave up 4 bases and J gave up 6 bases; unmatched junction bases: 9. Germline values: CDR1 MGHDK, CDR2 SYGVNS. The CDR3 extends over 16 amino acids. The CDR3, as DNA: TGTGCCAGCAGTGGGGGAGCGGGAGGGCCTGTCAATGAGCAGTTCTTC. Translated: CASSGGAGGPVNEQFF.

V gene TRBV7-2 combines with J gene TRBJ2-1, with no clear D. CDR3 length: 14 residues. Trimming stripped 3 bases from V and 4 bases from J, with 10 bases between. Germline CDR1 and CDR2: SGHTA and FQGNSA. CDR3 nucleotide sequence: TGTGCCAGCAGCTTGTGGGGTTCGTACAATGAGCAGTTCTTC. Amino acids: CASSLWGSYNEQFF.

The chain uses TRBV19 and TRBJ2-3; 7 bases map to TRBD1. The CDR3 totals 13 residues. V was pared by 5 bases and J by 5 bases, with 4 bases of the junction left unmatched. Germline CDR1 reads LNHDA; CDR2 reads SQIVND (reference sequence). The CDR3 is CASSFPGGDTQYF. CDR3 in DNA: TGTGCCAGTAGTTTCCCAGGGGGAGATACGCAGTATTTT.

V usage is TRBV7-6 and J usage is TRBJ2-1; 11 bases line up with TRBD2. The CDR3 extends over 16 amino acids. From germline, CDR1 is SGHVS and CDR2 FNYEAQ. V trimming: 3 bases; J trimming: 5 bases; junction bases outside the gene matches: 6. In DNA, the CDR3 is TGTGCCAGCAGCTTTTGGGGACTAGCGGACAACAATGAGCAGTTCTTC. This sequence encodes CASSFWGLADNNEQFF.

This sequence joins TRBV7-6 and TRBJ2-5, with D tentatively TRBD2 (5 bases). Gene TRBJ2-7 matches the end of the DNA better, so the J call may be wrong. Germline assignment: CDR1 SGHVS and CDR2 FNYEAQ. CDR3 length: 17 residues. This chain's CDR3 is CASSPRWRAKNTYEQYF. CDR3 bases: TGTGCCAGCAGCCCCAGATGGCGGGCCAAGAACACGTACGAGCAGTACTTC.

The V call is TRBV11-2, the J call TRBJ2-5; 7 nucleotides agree with TRBD2. Germline values: CDR1 SGHAT, CDR2 FQNNGV. The V gene end was trimmed by 5 bases and the J gene end by 5 bases; junction bases not matched to a gene: 11. This CDR3 has 15 amino acids. In nucleotides, the CDR3 is TGTGCCAGCAGCGGCGCGGGGAGGGCCGGGGAGACCCAGTACTTC. This sequence encodes CASSGAGRAGETQYF.

DNA for the CDR3: TGTGCCAGCAGCTTAGTATCCGGGGGCTCCTACGAGCAGTACTTC. This gives the protein CASSLVSGGSYEQYF. V gene TRBV7-9 combines with J gene TRBJ2-7; TRBD2 is a possible D gene (6 bases). Trimming took off 1 base at V and 0 bases at J, with 10 bases between the two ends. From germline, CDR1 is SEHNR and CDR2 FQNEAQ (reference sequence). CDR3 length: 15 amino acids.

The chain combines TRBV9 with TRBJ2-4; 7 nucleotides match TRBD1. CDR1 is SGDLS, CDR2 YYNGEE, per germline. This CDR3 comprises 13 residues. The V gene end was trimmed by 5 bases and the J gene end by 3 bases; junction bases not matched to a gene: 2. CDR3 protein: CASSRDSKNIQYF. The CDR3 nucleotides are TGTGCCAGCAGTCGGGACAGCAAAAACATTCAGTACTTC.

The V gene is TRBV7-9, the J gene TRBJ2-3; 13 bases map to TRBD2. The germline gives CDR1 SEHNR, CDR2 FQNEAQ (reference sequence). The junction had 6 bases not matched to a gene; V was cut back by 5 bases and J by 4 bases. This CDR3 is built from 16 residues. CDR3 DNA: TGTGCCAGCAGCACCAGGACTAGCGGGAGCCCAGATACGCAGTATTTT. Translated: CASSTRTSGSPDTQYF.

The J gene is TRBJ1-5, the V gene TRBV7-2; D is undetermined. V was cut by 1 base and J by 6 bases, with 16 bases left in between. CDR3 length equals 16 residues. Per germline, CDR1 SGHTA and CDR2 FQGNSA. The CDR3: CASSLEGTGWGQPQHF. The CDR3 DNA follows: TGTGCCAGCAGCTTAGAAGGAACTGGCTGGGGTCAGCCCCAGCATTTT. Full variable domain (outside the CDR3, taken from reference TRBV7-2 and TRBJ1-5): GAGVSQSPSNKVTEKGKDVELRCDPISGHTALYWYRQSLGQGLEFLIYFQGNSAPDKSGLPSDRFSAERTGGSVSTLTIQRTQQEDSAVYLCASSLEGTGWGQPQHFGDGTRLSIL.

This clone was found a few times. The V gene is TRBV19, the J gene TRBJ1-5, with TRBD1 as a possible D gene (5 bases). Germline loops: CDR1 LNHDA, CDR2 SQIVND (reference sequence). Trimming took off 7 bases at V and 7 bases at J, with 14 bases between the two ends. The CDR3 has 13 amino acids. The CDR3 protein is CASTLSEGQPQHF. In DNA, the CDR3 is TGTGCCAGTACCCTCTCTGAGGGGCAGCCCCAGCATTTT. Using reference TRBV19 and TRBJ1-5 for the parts outside the CDR3, the full variable domain is DGGITQSPKYLFRKEGQNVTLSCEQNLNHDAMYWYRQDPGQGLRLIYYSQIVNDFQKGDIAEGYSVSREKKESFPLTVTSAQKNPTAFYLCASTLSEGQPQHFGDGTRLSIL.

The V and J genes are TRBV30 and TRBJ1-1, with D maybe TRBD1 (5 bases). The CDR3 runs 15 residues. V was cut by 0 bases and J by 5 bases, with 16 bases left in between. Germline CDR1 reads GTSNPN; CDR2 reads SVGIG (reference sequence). The CDR3 loop is CAWSVRGLERTEAFF. In DNA, the CDR3 is TGTGCCTGGAGTGTAAGGGGATTGGAGAGGACTGAAGCTTTCTTT.

The rearrangement uses TRBV18 and TRBJ1-2, with a weak D call TRBD1 (6 bases). The CDR3 has 16 residues. V lost 3 bases and J lost 4, with 18 bases in between. Germline CDR1 reads KGHSH; CDR2 reads LQKENI. The CDR3 protein is CASSPRDTESPYGYTF. In DNA, the CDR3 is TGTGCCAGCTCACCCCGGGACACAGAATCACCCTATGGCTACACCTTC. Full variable domain (remainder filled in from reference TRBV18 and TRBJ1-2): NAGVMQNPRHLVRRRGQEARLRCSPMKGHSHVYWYRQLPEEGLKFMVYLQKENIIDESGMPKERFSAEFPKEGPSILRIQQVVRGDSAAYFCASSPRDTESPYGYTFGSGTRLTVV.

DNA of the CDR3: TGTGCCAGCAGCTCTGGGGTGAGCCGCACAGATACGCAGTATTTT. Translating it yields CASSSGVSRTDTQYF. This chain connects TRBV7-9 to TRBJ2-3; unclear D gene. Trimming took 4 bases from V and 1 from J, leaving 12 bases between them. CDR1 is SEHNR and CDR2 is FQNEAQ in the germline V gene (reference sequence). The CDR3 runs 15 residues.

The genes are TRBV28 and TRBJ1-4; possibly TRBD1 for D (5 bases). Trimming stripped 8 bases from V and 2 bases from J, with 15 bases between. The length of the CDR3 is 15 residues. Germline V gives CDR1 MDHEN, CDR2 SYDVKM. In DNA, the CDR3 is TGTGCCAGCGCCCCAAGTGGGGGGACTAATGAAAAACTGTTTTTT. Translated: CASAPSGGTNEKLFF.

V and J are TRBV2 and TRBJ2-3; no reliable D call. There are 16 residues in the CDR3. The ends were cut back, 7 bases at V and 0 bases at J, with 17 bases in the middle. Per the germline V gene, CDR1 is SNHLY and CDR2 is FYNNEI. For the CDR3, the DNA is TGTGCCAGCACTGGATACCGGACGACTAGCACAGATACGCAGTATTTT. Translated, it gives CASTGYRTTSTDTQYF. Complete variable domain (other parts from reference TRBV2 and TRBJ2-3): EPEVTQTPSHQVTQMGQEVILRCVPISNHLYFYWYRQILGQKVEFLVSFYNNEISEKSEIFDDQFSVERPDGSNFTLKIRSTKLEDSAMYFCASTGYRTTSTDTQYFGPGTRLTVL.

The V and J genes are TRBV28 and TRBJ2-7; D might be TRBD1 (5 bases). Per germline, CDR1 MDHEN and CDR2 SYDVKM. V was clipped by 4 bases and J by 7 bases, with 14 bases between them. CDR3 length: 13 residues. CDR3 nucleotides: TGTGCCAGCAGTTGGGGCCCTTCAGGGGAGCAGTACTTC. Translation gives CASSWGPSGEQYF.

The chain joins TRBV27 to TRBJ2-2, with D maybe TRBD2 (6 bases). Germline V gene sequence: CDR1 MNHEY, CDR2 SMNVEV (reference sequence). Deletions cut 1 base from V and 0 bases from J, with 6 bases between. CDR3 length equals 15 residues. CDR3 nucleotides: TGTGCCAGCAGTTTATGGGGGGCGAACACCGGGGAGCTGTTTTTT. Amino acids: CASSLWGANTGELFF.

The chain links TRBV5-1 to TRBJ1-2; 7 bases map to TRBD1. CDR1 and CDR2 from the germline V gene are SGHRS and YFSETQ. J lost 4 bases, V lost 4 bases, and 7 bases had no gene match. The CDR3 loop spans 14 amino acids. The CDR3 DNA reads as TGCGCCAGCAGCATGACAGGGAATGTCTATGGCTACACCTTC. Protein sequence: CASSMTGNVYGYTF.

The rearrangement links TRBV4-3 to TRBJ2-1; D gene ambiguous. The germline CDR1 and CDR2 sequences are LGHNA and YSLEER. The CDR3 covers 17 residues. V lost 0 bases and J lost 0, with 12 bases in between. The CDR3 region has the DNA TGCGCCAGCAGCCAAGAGTCGCAGAAGAGCTCCTACAATGAGCAGTTCTTC. This gives the protein CASSQESQKSSYNEQFF.

This clone was recorded a few times. The gene calls are TRBV11-2 and TRBJ2-7; the D is unclear. Trimming pared 4 bases from V and 0 bases from J, leaving 7 bases between. The V gene's germline CDR1 is SGHAT and CDR2 FQNNGV. This CDR3 region has 13 residues. This chain's CDR3 is CASSYSYSYEQYF. CDR3 DNA: TGTGCCAGCAGCTACTCCTACTCCTACGAGCAGTACTTC.

This clone was detected a few times. V gene TRBV4-1 combines with J gene TRBJ1-2, with D perhaps TRBD1 (5 bases). Trimming removed 6 bases from V and 6 bases from J, with 20 bases in between. In germline, CDR1 is MGHRA, CDR2 YSYEKL. The CDR3 length is 15 residues. The CDR3 sequence is CASSEFNPGAHGYTF. CDR3 bases: TGCGCCAGCAGTGAGTTCAACCCCGGGGCCCATGGCTACACCTTC.

V gene TRBV15 combines with J gene TRBJ2-7; 10 bases align to TRBD2. Germline V lookup: CDR1 LNHNV, CDR2 YYDKDF (reference sequence). V shed 0 bases and J 2 bases; nucleotides not matched to a gene: 7. The CDR3 sequence is 17 residues long. The CDR3 coding sequence is TGTGCCACCAGCAGAGAACACGGGACTAGCGTCCCCTACGAGCAGTACTTC. Protein product: CATSREHGTSVPYEQYF.

V usage is TRBV30 and J usage is TRBJ1-4; D ambiguous. Trimming took 4 bases from V and 4 from J, leaving 10 bases between them. There are 13 residues in the CDR3. The germline V gene has CDR1 GTSNPN and CDR2 SVGIG (reference sequence). CDR3 sequence: CAWTKRLNEKLFF. CDR3 bases: TGTGCCTGGACCAAAAGGCTTAATGAAAAACTGTTTTTT.

The J gene is TRBJ2-2, the V gene TRBV7-3; 13 bases map to TRBD2. There are 17 residues in the CDR3. CDR1 is SGHTA and CDR2 is FQGTGA in the germline V gene. Trimming cost V 5 bases and J 6 bases; bases outside gene matches: 9. CDR3 residues: CASSATSGRDVAGELFF. The CDR3 DNA follows: TGTGCCAGCAGCGCAACTAGCGGGAGGGATGTTGCCGGGGAGCTGTTTTTT.

The V gene is TRBV5-6, the J gene TRBJ2-4, with D hard to call. In germline, CDR1 is SGHDT, CDR2 YYEEEE. The CDR3 runs to 16 residues. Trimming shortened V by 1 base and J by 7 bases, and 18 bases separated the two germline ends. The CDR3 bases are TGTGCCAGCAGCTTGAGGGAATCCCCCCGGTGGAACATTCAGTACTTC. Its translation: CASSLRESPRWNIQYF.